This TCR beta chain was obtained from a study of human T cells and chemical hapten exposure. Overall study context: Mostly female, the patients presented with alopecia areata, totalis or universalis.

This clonotype was observed a handful of times. TCRdb ran MiXCR on the RACE reads and lists one entry per CDR3 protein. The table records 300,000 to 400,000 distinct CDR3 sequences, approximately 5.1% of them present only once. Time point meaning: pre-sensitization, week 0. The treatment denotes: therapeutic diphenylcyclopropenone sensitization with weekly scalp DPC. The TCR comes from a woman between 45 and 65 years old with alopecia areata. Some clones in this sample may be carry-over from other donors' samples. Sequences were derived from whole blood, sampled in connection with sensitization to the hapten diphenylcyclopropenone (DPC).

As DNA, the CDR3 is TGTGCCACCAGCAGATCCCCGGGAGGAGAAGAGACCCAGTACTTC. Translated: CATSRSPGGEETQYF. The rearrangement links TRBV15 to TRBJ2-5, with 7 bases that match TRBD2. The trim removed 2 bases at V and 3 bases at J, leaving 6 bases unmatched. The germline gives CDR1 LNHNV, CDR2 YYDKDF (reference sequence). The CDR3 sequence is 15 residues long.